These 4 T cell receptor beta chains came from one sample sequenced in a study of long-term antiretroviral therapy in people with HIV. The authors ran the immunoSEQ assay, v3.0, at survey level. Assay used: immunoSEQ multiplex PCR; TCRdb lists only in-frame clones, some missing. The sample has some 27,000 clones, 80% to 85% seen once; the top ten hold 6.2%. The sequencing here drew on unsorted PBMCs, taken 0.4 years after starting antiretroviral therapy. The receptors come from a man aged 18 to 30 with HIV.

The chain recombines TRBV6-1 with TRBJ2-7, with D possibly being TRBD2 (6 bases). The CDR3 length is 15 residues. V lost 2 bases and J lost 7, with 18 bases in between. Germline-derived CDR1 and CDR2 are MNHNS and SASEGT. CDR3 amino acids: CASSERAGSAWEQYF. The DNA for the CDR3 is TGTGCCAGCAGTGAACGGGCGGGGTCTGCGTGGGAGCAGTACTTC.

J is TRBJ2-3 and V is TRBV19; 7 bases fit TRBD1. The V gene end was trimmed by 5 bases and the J gene end by 3 bases; junction bases not matched to a gene: 11. In germline, CDR1 is LNHDA, CDR2 SQIVND (reference sequence). The CDR3 extends over 16 amino acids. This CDR3 is CASSPGTASMTDTQYF. In DNA form, the CDR3 reads TGTGCCAGTAGTCCAGGGACAGCTAGTATGACAGATACGCAGTATTTT.

The chain joins TRBV7-9 to TRBJ2-7; no firm D call. Germline V lookup: CDR1 SEHNR, CDR2 FQNEAQ (reference sequence). CDR3 length: 13 amino acids. The V end lost 2 bases, the J end lost 0 bases, and 5 bases lay between the germline ends. The CDR3 nucleotides read TGTGCCAGCAGCTTAACTTCCTCCTACGAGCAGTACTTC. Translating it yields CASSLTSSYEQYF.

This sequence joins TRBV5-6 and TRBJ1-1; D uncertain. Germline V gives CDR1 SGHDT, CDR2 YYEEEE. The CDR3 runs to 13 residues. V was clipped by 0 bases and J by 1 base, with 4 bases between them. CDR3 bases: TGTGCCAGCAGCTTGGCGACGAACACTGAAGCTTTCTTT. Translating gives CASSLATNTEAFF.